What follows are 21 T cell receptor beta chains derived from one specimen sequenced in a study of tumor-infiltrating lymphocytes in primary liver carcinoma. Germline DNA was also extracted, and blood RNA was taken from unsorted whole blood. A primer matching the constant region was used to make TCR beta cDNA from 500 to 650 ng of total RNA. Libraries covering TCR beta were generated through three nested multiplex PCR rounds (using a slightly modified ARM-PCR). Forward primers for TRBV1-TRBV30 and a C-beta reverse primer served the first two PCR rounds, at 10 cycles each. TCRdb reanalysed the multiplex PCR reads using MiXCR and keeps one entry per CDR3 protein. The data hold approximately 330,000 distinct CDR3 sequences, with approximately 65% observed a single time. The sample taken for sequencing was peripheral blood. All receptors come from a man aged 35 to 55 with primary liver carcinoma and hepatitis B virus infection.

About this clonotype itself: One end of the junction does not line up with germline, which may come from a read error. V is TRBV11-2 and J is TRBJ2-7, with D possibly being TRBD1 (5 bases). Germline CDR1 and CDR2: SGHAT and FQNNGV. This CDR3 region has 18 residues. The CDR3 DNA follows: TGTGCCATCAGCTTAAGCGTCTCAGCGCAGACAGTGAAAATGGAGCAGTACTTC. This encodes CAISLSVSAQTVKMEQYF.

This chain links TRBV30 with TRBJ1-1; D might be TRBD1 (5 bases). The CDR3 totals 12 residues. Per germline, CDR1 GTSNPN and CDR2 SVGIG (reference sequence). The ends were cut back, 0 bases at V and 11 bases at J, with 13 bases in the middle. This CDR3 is CAWSVQVGRAFF. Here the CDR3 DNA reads TGTGCCTGGAGTGTACAGGTGGGACGGGCTTTCTTT.

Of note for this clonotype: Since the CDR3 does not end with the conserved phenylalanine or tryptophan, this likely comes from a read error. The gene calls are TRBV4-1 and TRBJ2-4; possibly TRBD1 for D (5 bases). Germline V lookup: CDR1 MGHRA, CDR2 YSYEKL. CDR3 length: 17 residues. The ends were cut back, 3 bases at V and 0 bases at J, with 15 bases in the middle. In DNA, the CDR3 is TGCGCCAGCAGCCAGCCTCCAGGGTTCGGAGCCAAAAACATTCAGTACTTA. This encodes CASSQPPGFGAKNIQYL.

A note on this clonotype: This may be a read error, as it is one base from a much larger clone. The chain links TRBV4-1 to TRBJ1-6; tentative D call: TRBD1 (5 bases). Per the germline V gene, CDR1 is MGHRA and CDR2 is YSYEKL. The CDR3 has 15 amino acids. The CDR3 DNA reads TGCGCCAACAGCCCCCTTGGGGGTCGGAATTCACCCCTCCACTTT. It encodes CANSPLGGRNSPLHF.

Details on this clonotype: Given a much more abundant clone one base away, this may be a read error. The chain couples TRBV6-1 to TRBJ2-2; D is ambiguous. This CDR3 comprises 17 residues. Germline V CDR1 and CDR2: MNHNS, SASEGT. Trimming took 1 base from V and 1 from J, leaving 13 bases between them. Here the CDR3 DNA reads TGTGCCAGCAGTGAAGGGGTCCGGCTGGTGAACACCGGGGAGCTGTTTTTT. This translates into CASSEGVRLVNTGELFF.

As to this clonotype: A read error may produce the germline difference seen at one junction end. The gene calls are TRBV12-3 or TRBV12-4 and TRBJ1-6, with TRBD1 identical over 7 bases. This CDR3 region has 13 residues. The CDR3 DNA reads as TGTGCCAGCAGTTCGACAGGGAATTCATCCCTCCACTTT. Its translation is CASSSTGNSSLHF.

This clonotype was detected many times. CDR3 coding DNA: TGTGCCAGCAGTTTTGCAGCGAGGATACCCTCAGACAATGAGCAGTTCTTC. Translation: CASSFAARIPSDNEQFF. V usage is TRBV12-3 or TRBV12-4 and J usage is TRBJ2-1; D uncertain. CDR3 length equals 17 residues. Trimming removed 3 bases from V and 5 bases from J, with 20 bases in between.

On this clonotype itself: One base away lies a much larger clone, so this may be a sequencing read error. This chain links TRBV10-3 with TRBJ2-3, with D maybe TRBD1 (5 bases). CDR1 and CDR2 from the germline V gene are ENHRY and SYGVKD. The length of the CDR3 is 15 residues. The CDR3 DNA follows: TGTACCATCAGTGATGGGGCTTCAAGTGCAGATACGCAGTATTTT. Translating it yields CTISDGASSADTQYF.

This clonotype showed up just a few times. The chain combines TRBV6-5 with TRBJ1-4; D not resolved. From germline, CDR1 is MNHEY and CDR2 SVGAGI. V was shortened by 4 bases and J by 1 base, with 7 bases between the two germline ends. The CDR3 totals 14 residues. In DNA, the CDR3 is TGTGCCAGCAGTTTAGGCGTAACTAATGAAAAACTGTTTTTT. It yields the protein CASSLGVTNEKLFF.

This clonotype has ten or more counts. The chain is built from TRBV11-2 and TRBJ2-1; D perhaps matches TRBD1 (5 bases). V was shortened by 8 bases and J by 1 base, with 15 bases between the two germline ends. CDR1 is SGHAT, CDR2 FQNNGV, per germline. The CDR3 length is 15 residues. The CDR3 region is CASGLRVRSYNEQFF. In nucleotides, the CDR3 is TGTGCCAGCGGCCTCAGGGTTAGGTCCTACAATGAGCAGTTCTTC.

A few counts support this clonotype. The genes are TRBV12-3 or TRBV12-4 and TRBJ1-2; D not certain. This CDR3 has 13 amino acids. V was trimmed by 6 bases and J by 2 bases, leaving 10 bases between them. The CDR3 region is CASSSGTNYGYTF. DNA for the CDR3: TGTGCCAGCAGCTCGGGAACGAACTATGGCTACACCTTC.

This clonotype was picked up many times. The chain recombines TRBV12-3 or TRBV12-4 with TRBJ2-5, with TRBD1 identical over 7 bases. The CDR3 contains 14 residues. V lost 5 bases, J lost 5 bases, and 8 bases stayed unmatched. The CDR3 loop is CASSRQGLGETQYF. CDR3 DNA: TGTGCCAGCAGTAGACAGGGTCTCGGGGAGACCCAGTACTTC.

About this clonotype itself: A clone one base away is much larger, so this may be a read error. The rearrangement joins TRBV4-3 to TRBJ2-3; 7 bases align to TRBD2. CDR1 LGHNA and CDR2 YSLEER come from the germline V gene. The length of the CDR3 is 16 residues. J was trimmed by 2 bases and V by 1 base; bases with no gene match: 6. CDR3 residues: CASSQGAAGATDTQYF. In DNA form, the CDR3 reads TGCGCCAGCAGCCAAGGCGCGGCGGGAGCCACAGATACGCAGTATTTT.

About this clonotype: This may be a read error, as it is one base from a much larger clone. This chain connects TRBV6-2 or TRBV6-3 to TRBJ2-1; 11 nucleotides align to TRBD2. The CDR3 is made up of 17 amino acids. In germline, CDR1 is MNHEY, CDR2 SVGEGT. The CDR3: CASSSFRTSGRLNEQLF. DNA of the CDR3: TGTGCCAGCAGTTCCTTCAGGACTAGCGGGCGTCTCAATGAGCAGCTCTTC.

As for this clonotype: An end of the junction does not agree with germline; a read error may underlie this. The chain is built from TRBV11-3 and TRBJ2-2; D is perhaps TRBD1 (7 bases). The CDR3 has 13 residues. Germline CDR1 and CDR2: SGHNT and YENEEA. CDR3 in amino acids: CASSVRTGGVLFF. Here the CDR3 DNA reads TGCGCCAGCAGCGTCCGGACAGGCGGGGTGCTGTTTTTT.

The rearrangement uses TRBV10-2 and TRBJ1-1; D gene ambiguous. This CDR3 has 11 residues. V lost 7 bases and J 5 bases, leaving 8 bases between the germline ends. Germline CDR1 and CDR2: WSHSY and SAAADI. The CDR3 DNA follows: TGCGCCAGCACACTTGAAACTGAAGCTTTCTTT. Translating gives CASTLETEAFF.

CDR3 region: CASNSGTDGPGGEAFF. The CDR3 bases are TGTGCCAGCAACTCAGGGACAGACGGCCCGGGAGGAGAAGCTTTCTTT. V usage is TRBV11-2 and J usage is TRBJ1-1; 7 nucleotides align to TRBD1. Trimming at V came to 7 bases and at J to 8 bases, leaving 19 bases not matched to a gene. The CDR3 consists of 16 residues. CDR1 SGHAT and CDR2 FQNNGV come from the germline V gene.

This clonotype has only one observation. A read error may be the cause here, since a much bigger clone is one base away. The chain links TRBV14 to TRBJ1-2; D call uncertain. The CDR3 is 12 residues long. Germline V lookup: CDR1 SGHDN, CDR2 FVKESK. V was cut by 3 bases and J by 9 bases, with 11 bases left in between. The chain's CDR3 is CASSQARPSYTF. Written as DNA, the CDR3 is TGTGCCAGCAGCCAGGCCCGACCTAGCTACACCTTC.

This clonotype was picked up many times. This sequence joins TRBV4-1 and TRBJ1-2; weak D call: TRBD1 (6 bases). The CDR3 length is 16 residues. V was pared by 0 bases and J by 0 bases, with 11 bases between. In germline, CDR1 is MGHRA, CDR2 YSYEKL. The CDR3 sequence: CASSQEVGTPNYGYTF. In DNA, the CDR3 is TGCGCCAGCAGCCAAGAAGTCGGGACACCTAACTATGGCTACACCTTC.

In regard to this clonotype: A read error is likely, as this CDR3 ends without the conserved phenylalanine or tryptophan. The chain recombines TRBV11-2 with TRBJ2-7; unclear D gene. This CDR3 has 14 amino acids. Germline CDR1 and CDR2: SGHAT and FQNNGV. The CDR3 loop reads CASSLGRRPYEQYL. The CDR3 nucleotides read TGTGCCAGTAGCTTAGGGCGTAGGCCCTACGAGCAGTACTTG.

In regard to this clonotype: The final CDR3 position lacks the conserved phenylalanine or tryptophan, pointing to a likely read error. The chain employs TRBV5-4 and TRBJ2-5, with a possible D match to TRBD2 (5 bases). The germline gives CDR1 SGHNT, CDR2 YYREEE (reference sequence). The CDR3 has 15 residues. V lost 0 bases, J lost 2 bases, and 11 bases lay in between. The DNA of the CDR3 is TGTGCCAGCAGCTTGGATCCCCGGGGACAAGAGACCCAGTACTCC. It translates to CASSLDPRGQETQYS.